Below are 20 T cell receptor beta chains sequenced from a single sample in a study of T and B cells in COVID-19 patients (TCRdb year 2020). The sequencer listed for this sample is Illumina MiSeq. Multiplex PCR with BIOMED2 TRB-A/B primer pools was used to amplify the TRB rearrangements. Using fastp trimming at Q25 and MiXCR clonotype assembly, TCRdb reanalyzed the public sequencing data and kept in-frame beta chains. For every CDR3 protein sequence, its rows merge into one entry that carries the most common genes and DNA. The sample includes several thousand distinct CDR3 sequences, with more than 25% observed a single time. Roughly 5% of the sample is held by the ten biggest clonotypes. Genomic DNA extracted from blood was used in amounts of roughly 220-500 ng for amplification of TRB repertoires. The sample comprised blood. These receptor sequences come from a human donor who had recovered from COVID-19.

A few counts support this clonotype. The J gene is TRBJ2-5, the V gene TRBV7-6, with D possibly called TRBD1 or TRBD2 (5 bases each). The germline V and J ends were trimmed by 4 bases and 1 base, with 10 bases remaining between them. The CDR3 is 14 residues long. The germline CDR1 and CDR2 sequences are SGHVS and FNYEAQ. CDR3 amino acids: CASSSGRTQETQYF. DNA for the CDR3: TGTGCCAGCAGCTCGGGACGGACCCAAGAGACCCAGTACTTC.

This clonotype was picked up many times. The rearrangement links TRBV6-1 to TRBJ2-3; a possible D gene is TRBD1 (5 bases). V lost 1 base and J lost 2, with 10 bases in between. Germline V gene lookup returns CDR1 MNHNS and CDR2 SASEGT. The length of the CDR3 is 15 residues. The CDR3 protein is CASSEGRGFTDTQYF. The CDR3 bases are TGTGCCAGCAGTGAAGGAAGGGGTTTCACAGATACGCAGTATTTT.

The rearrangement links TRBV20-1 to TRBJ1-2, with D hard to call. The CDR3 has 12 amino acids. Germline values: CDR1 DFQATT, CDR2 SNEGSKA (reference sequence). The V end lost 3 bases, the J end lost 4 bases, and 9 bases lay between the germline ends. The CDR3, as DNA: TGCAGTGCTAGTAGTATGTTCTATGGCTACACCTTC. It is translated as CSASSMFYGYTF.

This clonotype was counted many times. This rearrangement joins TRBV6-1 to TRBJ2-2; tentative D call: TRBD2 (6 bases). The germline gives CDR1 MNHNS, CDR2 SASEGT. Trimming removed 7 bases from V and 1 base from J, with 13 bases in between. This CDR3 is 15 amino acids long. The CDR3 DNA reads as TGTGCCAGCATCCCCGGGACTCAGAACACCGGGGAGCTGTTTTTT. Residues: CASIPGTQNTGELFF.

The V gene is TRBV29-1, the J gene TRBJ2-5; 8 bases align to TRBD2. This CDR3 has 15 residues. Germline CDR1 is SQVTM and CDR2 is ANQGSEA. CDR3 sequence reads: CSAPAALAGLGAQYF. The CDR3 nucleotides read TGCAGTGCACCGGCGGCCCTAGCGGGCCTGGGGGCCCAGTACTTC.

The gene calls are TRBV7-2 and TRBJ2-3, with 13 bases identical to TRBD2. Germline CDR1 is SGHTA and CDR2 is FQGNSA. Trimming took 3 bases from V and 8 from J; bases not matched to a gene: 11. CDR3 length: 17 amino acids. In nucleotides, the CDR3 is TGTGCCAGCAGCTTTTCGTCCACTAGCGGGGGGGCTGCTACGCAGTATTTT. Its translation: CASSFSSTSGGAATQYF.

This chain connects TRBV4-1 to TRBJ2-5; 7 bases line up with TRBD2. The ends lost 3 bases at V and 5 bases at J; junction bases unmatched: 12. Germline assignment: CDR1 MGHRA and CDR2 YSYEKL. The CDR3 covers 16 residues. This CDR3 is CASSQVGGRFSETQYF. DNA for the CDR3: TGCGCCAGCAGCCAGGTGGGAGGGAGGTTCTCCGAGACCCAGTACTTC.

Sample share makes this clonotype medium-sized (0.01 to 0.1%). The chain recombines TRBV18 with TRBJ1-4; no clear D gene. The CDR3 length is 12 residues. V dropped 1 base and J dropped 6 bases, with 3 bases sitting between them. CDR1 is KGHSH, CDR2 LQKENI, per germline. In DNA, the CDR3 is TGTGCCAGCTCACCACTTGATGAAAAACTGTTTTTT. This translates into CASSPLDEKLFF. The variable domain in full, completed from reference TRBV18 and TRBJ1-4, reads NAGVMQNPRHLVRRRGQEARLRCSPMKGHSHVYWYRQLPEEGLKFMVYLQKENIIDESGMPKERFSAEFPKEGPSILRIQQVVRGDSAAYFCASSPLDEKLFFGSGTQLSVL.

This clonotype has only a few counts. This chain joins TRBV5-6 and TRBJ1-2, with 7 bases fitting TRBD1. The CDR3 spans 16 residues. The germline V gene has CDR1 SGHDT and CDR2 YYEEEE. Germline trimming cut 3 bases from V and 3 bases from J; bases unmatched to any gene: 11. The CDR3 here is CASSSARDRVYYGYTF. The CDR3 bases are TGTGCCAGCAGCTCAGCCCGGGACAGAGTGTACTATGGCTACACCTTC. The whole variable domain, remainder taken from reference TRBV5-6 and TRBJ1-2, is DAGVTQSPTHLIKTRGQQVTLRCSPKSGHDTVSWYQQALGQGPQFIFQYYEEEERQRGNFPDRFSGHQFPNYSSELNVNALLLGDSALYLCASSSARDRVYYGYTFGSGTRLTVV.

The gene calls are TRBV5-1 and TRBJ2-6; 13 nucleotides match TRBD2. The length of the CDR3 is 19 residues. V lost 0 bases and J lost 4; bases outside the gene matches: 7. Germline CDR1 SGHRS, CDR2 YFSETQ. The CDR3 DNA reads as TGCGCCAGCAGCTTGGTCACTAGCGGGGGGGCTGGAGGGGCCAACGTCCTGACTTTC. Its translation is CASSLVTSGGAGGANVLTF.

This clonotype is medium-sized (0.01 to 0.1%) by share. CDR3 in amino acids: CASSPEQRSQGIQYF. CDR3 sequence (DNA): TGTGCCAGCAGCCCAGAGCAAAGGAGTCAAGGCATTCAGTACTTC. The V call is TRBV11-1, the J call TRBJ2-4; D is undetermined. Germline loops: CDR1 SGHAT, CDR2 FQDESV (reference sequence). The CDR3 covers 15 residues. Trimming stripped 5 bases from V and 9 bases from J, with 20 bases between. Using reference TRBV11-1 and TRBJ2-4 for the parts outside the CDR3, the full variable domain is EAEVAQSPRYKITEKSQAVAFWCDPISGHATLYWYRQILGQGPELLVQFQDESVVDDSQLPKDRFSAERLKGVDSTLKIQPAELGDSAMYLCASSPEQRSQGIQYFGAGTRLSVL.

This chain connects TRBV27 to TRBJ2-3; 15 bases align to TRBD2. The CDR3 consists of 15 residues. J gave up 4 bases and V 8 bases, and 4 bases lay outside the gene matches. Germline V lookup: CDR1 MNHEY, CDR2 SMNVEV (reference sequence). The CDR3 DNA reads TGTGCCAGCCACGGACTAGCGGGGGGGCCAGATACGCAGTATTTT. Amino acid sequence: CASHGLAGGPDTQYF.

A few counts support this clonotype. The junction shows a germline mismatch at one end, possibly a read error. The chain recombines TRBV5-1 with TRBJ1-5; D uncertain. Germline V gene data show CDR1 as SGHRS and CDR2 as YFSETQ. CDR3 length: 14 residues. CDR3: CASSLEGSNQPQHF. The CDR3 nucleotides read TGTGCCAGCAGCTTGGAAGGTAGCAATCAGCCCCAGCATTTT.

Relative to its sample, this clonotype is medium-sized (0.01 to 0.1%). The V call is TRBV12-3 or TRBV12-4, the J call TRBJ2-1; TRBD2 agrees at 13 bases. The CDR3 covers 16 residues. The trim removed 3 bases at V and 4 bases at J, leaving 3 bases unmatched. The CDR3 is CASSFGTSGVYNEQFF. The CDR3 region has the DNA TGTGCCAGCAGTTTTGGGACTAGCGGGGTTTACAATGAGCAGTTCTTC.

This clonotype appeared a few times. This sequence joins TRBV6-5 and TRBJ2-2; perhaps D is TRBD1 or TRBD2 (5 bases each). There are 14 residues in the CDR3. V lost 6 bases to trimming and J lost 1 base, with 9 bases between them. In germline, CDR1 is MNHEY, CDR2 SVGAGI. CDR3 amino acids: CASSRDGNTGELFF. The DNA for the CDR3 is TGTGCCAGCAGCCGGGACGGGAACACCGGGGAGCTGTTTTTT.

By share, this clonotype counts as medium-sized. V is TRBV19 and J is TRBJ1-1; D is unresolved. V gave up 3 bases and J gave up 0 bases, with 11 bases separating them. The V gene's germline CDR1 is LNHDA and CDR2 SQIVND (reference sequence). The CDR3 totals 15 residues. Written as DNA, the CDR3 is TGTGCCAGTAGTATCATGGTGTCAGTGAACACTGAAGCTTTCTTT. Its translation is CASSIMVSVNTEAFF.

This clonotype was seen many times. The chain joins TRBV12-3 or TRBV12-4 to TRBJ1-4; D is unclear. The CDR3 contains 12 residues. Trimming pared 6 bases from V and 10 bases from J, leaving 12 bases between. The CDR3 spells CASRIPGGKLFF. Here the CDR3 DNA reads TGTGCCAGCAGAATCCCGGGAGGAAAACTGTTTTTT.

The CDR3 loop is CASSDRGVPYNYTF. The CDR3 DNA reads TGTGCCAGTAGCGACAGGGGAGTTCCCTATAACTACACCTTC. V usage is TRBV19 and J usage is TRBJ1-2; 8 nucleotides line up with TRBD1. The length of the CDR3 is 14 residues. The V gene's germline CDR1 is LNHDA and CDR2 SQIVND (reference sequence). V was clipped by 6 bases and J by 10 bases; unmatched bases: 13.

V is TRBV28 and J is TRBJ2-3, with D maybe TRBD2 (6 bases). CDR1 and CDR2 from the germline V gene are MDHEN and SYDVKM. The CDR3 contains 15 residues. Trimming removed 2 bases at V and 6 bases at J, with 15 bases between. The CDR3 reads CASSLGVAGSDTQYF. For the CDR3, the DNA is TGTGCCAGCAGTTTAGGCGTGGCGGGATCTGATACGCAGTATTTT. Based on the CDR3 plus reference TRBV28 and TRBJ2-3, the full variable domain is DVKVTQSSRYLVKRTGEKVFLECVQDMDHENMFWYRQDPGLGLRLIYFSYDVKMKEKGDIPEGYSVSREKKERFSLILESASTNQTSMYLCASSLGVAGSDTQYFGPGTRLTVL.

This sequence joins TRBV19 and TRBJ1-2; possibly TRBD1 for D (5 bases). CDR3 length equals 16 residues. The V and J ends lost 6 bases and 1 base respectively, with 18 bases between them. The germline V gene encodes CDR1 LNHDA and CDR2 SQIVND (reference sequence). CDR3 in amino acids: CASSTGRGDVNYGYTF. CDR3 coding DNA: TGTGCCAGTAGCACCGGCCGGGGGGACGTTAACTATGGCTACACCTTC.